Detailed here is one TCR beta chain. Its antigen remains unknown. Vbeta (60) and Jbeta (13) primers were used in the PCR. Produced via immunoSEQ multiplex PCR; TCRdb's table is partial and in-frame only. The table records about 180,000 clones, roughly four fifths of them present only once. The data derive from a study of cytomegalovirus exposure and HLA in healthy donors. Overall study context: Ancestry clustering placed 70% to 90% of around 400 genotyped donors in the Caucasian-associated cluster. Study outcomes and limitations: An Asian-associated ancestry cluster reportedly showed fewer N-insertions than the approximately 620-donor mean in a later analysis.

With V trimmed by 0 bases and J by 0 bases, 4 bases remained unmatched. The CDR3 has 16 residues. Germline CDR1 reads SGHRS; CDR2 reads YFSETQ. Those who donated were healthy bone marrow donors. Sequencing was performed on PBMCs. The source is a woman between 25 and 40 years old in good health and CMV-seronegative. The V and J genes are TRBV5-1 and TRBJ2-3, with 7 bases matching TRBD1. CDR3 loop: CASSLGQGASTDTQYF. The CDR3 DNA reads TGCGCCAGCAGCTTGGGACAGGGAGCTAGCACAGATACGCAGTATTTT.